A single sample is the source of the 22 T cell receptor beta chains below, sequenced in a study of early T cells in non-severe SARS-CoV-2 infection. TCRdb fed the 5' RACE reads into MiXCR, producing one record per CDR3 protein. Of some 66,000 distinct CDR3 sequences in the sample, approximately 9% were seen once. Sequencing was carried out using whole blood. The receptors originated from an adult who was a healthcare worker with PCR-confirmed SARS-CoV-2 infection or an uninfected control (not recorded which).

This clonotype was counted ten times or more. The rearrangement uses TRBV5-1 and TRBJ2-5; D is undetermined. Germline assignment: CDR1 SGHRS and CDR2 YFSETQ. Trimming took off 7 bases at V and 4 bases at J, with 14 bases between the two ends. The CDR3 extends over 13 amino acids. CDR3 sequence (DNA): TGCGCCAGCCATCGAAGCGCAGGAGAGACCCAGTACTTC. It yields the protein CASHRSAGETQYF. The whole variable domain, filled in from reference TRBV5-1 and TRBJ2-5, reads KAGVTQTPRYLIKTRGQQVTLSCSPISGHRSVSWYQQTPGQGLQFLFEYFSETQRNKGNFPGRFSGRQFSNSRSEMNVSTLELGDSALYLCASHRSAGETQYFGPGTRLLVL.

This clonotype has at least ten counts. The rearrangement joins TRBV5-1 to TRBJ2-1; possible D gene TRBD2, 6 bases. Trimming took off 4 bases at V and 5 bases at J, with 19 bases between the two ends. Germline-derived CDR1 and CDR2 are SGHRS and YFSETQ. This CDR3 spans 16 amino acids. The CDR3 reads CASSLAPGLPHNEQFF. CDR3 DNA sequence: TGCGCCAGCAGCCTTGCACCGGGACTGCCCCACAATGAGCAGTTCTTC.

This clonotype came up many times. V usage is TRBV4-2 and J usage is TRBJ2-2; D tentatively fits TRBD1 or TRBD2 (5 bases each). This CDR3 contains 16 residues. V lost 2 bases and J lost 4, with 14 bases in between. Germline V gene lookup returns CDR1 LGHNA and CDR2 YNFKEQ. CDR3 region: CASSQSMRGTTGELFF. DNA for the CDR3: TGTGCCAGCAGCCAATCGATGAGGGGTACCACCGGGGAGCTGTTTTTT.

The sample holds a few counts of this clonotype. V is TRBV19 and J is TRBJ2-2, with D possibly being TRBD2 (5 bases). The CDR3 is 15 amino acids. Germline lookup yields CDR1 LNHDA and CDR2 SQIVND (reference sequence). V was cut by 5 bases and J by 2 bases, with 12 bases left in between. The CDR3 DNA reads TGTGCCAGTAGTGCAACCGGGATTAACACCGGGGAGCTGTTTTTT. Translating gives CASSATGINTGELFF. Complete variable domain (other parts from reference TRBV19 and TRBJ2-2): DGGITQSPKYLFRKEGQNVTLSCEQNLNHDAMYWYRQDPGQGLRLIYYSQIVNDFQKGDIAEGYSVSREKKESFPLTVTSAQKNPTAFYLCASSATGINTGELFFGEGSRLTVL.

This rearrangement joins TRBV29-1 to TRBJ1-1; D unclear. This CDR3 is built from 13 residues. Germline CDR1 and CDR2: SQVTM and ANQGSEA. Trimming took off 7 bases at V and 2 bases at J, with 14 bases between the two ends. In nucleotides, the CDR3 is TGCAGCGCCGCTCGCGGGATAAACACTGAAGCTTTCTTT. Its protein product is CSAARGINTEAFF.

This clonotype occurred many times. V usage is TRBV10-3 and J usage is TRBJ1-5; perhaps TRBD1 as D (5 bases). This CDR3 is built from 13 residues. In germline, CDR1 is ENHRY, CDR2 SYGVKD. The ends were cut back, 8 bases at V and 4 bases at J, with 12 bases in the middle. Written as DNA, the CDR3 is TGTGCCATCGGGAGTAGGGGAAATCAGCCCCAGCATTTT. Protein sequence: CAIGSRGNQPQHF.

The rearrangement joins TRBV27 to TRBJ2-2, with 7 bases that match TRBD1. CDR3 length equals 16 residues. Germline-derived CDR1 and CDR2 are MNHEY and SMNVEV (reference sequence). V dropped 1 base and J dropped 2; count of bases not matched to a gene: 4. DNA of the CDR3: TGTGCCAGCAGTTTATATGGGACAGACAACACCGGGGAGCTGTTTTTT. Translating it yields CASSLYGTDNTGELFF.

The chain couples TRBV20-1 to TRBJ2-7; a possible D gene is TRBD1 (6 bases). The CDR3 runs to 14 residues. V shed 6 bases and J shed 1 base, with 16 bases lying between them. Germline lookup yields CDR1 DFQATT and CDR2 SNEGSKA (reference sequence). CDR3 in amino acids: CSARHTGNSYEQYF. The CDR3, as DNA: TGCAGTGCAAGACATACAGGGAATTCCTACGAGCAGTACTTC.

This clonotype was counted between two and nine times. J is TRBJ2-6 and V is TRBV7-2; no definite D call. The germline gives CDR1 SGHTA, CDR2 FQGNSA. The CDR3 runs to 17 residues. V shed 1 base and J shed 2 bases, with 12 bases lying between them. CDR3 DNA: TGTGCCAGCAGCTTAGTCCCCCAACGGGCTGGGGCCAACGTCCTGACTTTC. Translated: CASSLVPQRAGANVLTF.

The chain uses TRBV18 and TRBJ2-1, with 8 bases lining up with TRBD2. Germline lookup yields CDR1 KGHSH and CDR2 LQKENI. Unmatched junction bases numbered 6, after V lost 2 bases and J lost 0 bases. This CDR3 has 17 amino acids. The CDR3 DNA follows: TGTGCCAGCTCACCAAGCGTCGCGGGAGGCTCCTACAATGAGCAGTTCTTC. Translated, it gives CASSPSVAGGSYNEQFF.

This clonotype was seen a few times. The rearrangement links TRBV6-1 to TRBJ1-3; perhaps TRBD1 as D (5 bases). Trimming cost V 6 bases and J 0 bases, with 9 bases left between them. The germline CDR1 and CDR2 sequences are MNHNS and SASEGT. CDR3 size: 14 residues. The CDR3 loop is CASRTQGSGNTIYF. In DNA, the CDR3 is TGTGCCAGCAGGACCCAGGGCTCTGGAAACACCATATATTTT.

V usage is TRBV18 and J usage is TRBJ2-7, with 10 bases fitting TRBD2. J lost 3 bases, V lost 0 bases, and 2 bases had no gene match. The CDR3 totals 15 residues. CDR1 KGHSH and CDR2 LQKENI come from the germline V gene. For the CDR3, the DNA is TGTGCCAGCTCACCACCGACTAGCGGGTTCTACGAGCAGTACTTC. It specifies CASSPPTSGFYEQYF.

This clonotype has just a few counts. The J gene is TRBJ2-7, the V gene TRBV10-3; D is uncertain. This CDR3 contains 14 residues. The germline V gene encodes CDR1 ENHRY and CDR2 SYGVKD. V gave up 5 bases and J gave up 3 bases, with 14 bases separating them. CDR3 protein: CAISSQGQVYEQYF. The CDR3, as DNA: TGTGCCATCAGTTCCCAAGGGCAAGTCTACGAGCAGTACTTC.

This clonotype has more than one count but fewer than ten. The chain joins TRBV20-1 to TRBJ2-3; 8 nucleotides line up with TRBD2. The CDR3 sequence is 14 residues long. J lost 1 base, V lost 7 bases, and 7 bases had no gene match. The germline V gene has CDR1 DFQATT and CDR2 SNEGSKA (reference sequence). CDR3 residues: CSVAGGLRTDTQYF. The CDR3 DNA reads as TGCAGTGTGGCGGGAGGCCTTCGCACAGATACGCAGTATTTT.

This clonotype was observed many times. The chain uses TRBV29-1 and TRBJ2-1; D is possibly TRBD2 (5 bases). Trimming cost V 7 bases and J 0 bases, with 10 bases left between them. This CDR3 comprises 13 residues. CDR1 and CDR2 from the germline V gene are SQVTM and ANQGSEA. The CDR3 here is CSATSPSYNEQFF. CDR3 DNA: TGCAGCGCAACTAGTCCCTCCTACAATGAGCAGTTCTTC.

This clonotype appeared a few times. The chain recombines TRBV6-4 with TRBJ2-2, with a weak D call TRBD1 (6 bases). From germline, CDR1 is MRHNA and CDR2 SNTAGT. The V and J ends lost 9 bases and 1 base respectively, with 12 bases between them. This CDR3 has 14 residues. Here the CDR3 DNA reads TGTGCCAGTCGACAGGCCCTGAACACCGGGGAGCTGTTTTTT. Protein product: CASRQALNTGELFF.

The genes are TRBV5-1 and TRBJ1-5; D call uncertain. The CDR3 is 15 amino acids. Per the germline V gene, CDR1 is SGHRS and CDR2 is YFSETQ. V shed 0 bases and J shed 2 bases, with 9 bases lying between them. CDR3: CASSLGYLGNQPQHF. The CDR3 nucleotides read TGCGCCAGCAGCTTGGGGTACTTAGGCAATCAGCCCCAGCATTTT.

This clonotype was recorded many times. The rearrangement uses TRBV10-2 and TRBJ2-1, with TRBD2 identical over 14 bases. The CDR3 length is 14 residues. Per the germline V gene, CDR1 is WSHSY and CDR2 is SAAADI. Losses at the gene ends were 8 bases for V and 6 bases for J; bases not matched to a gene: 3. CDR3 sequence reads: CASWTSGRSNEQFF. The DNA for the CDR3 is TGCGCCAGCTGGACTAGCGGGAGGAGCAATGAGCAGTTCTTC.

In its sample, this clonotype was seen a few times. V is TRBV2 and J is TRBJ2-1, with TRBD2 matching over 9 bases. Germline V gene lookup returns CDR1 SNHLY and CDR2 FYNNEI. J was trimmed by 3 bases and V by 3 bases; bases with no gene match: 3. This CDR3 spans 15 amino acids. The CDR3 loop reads CASSESSGNYNEQFF. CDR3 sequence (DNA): TGTGCCAGCAGTGAGTCTAGCGGGAACTACAATGAGCAGTTCTTC.

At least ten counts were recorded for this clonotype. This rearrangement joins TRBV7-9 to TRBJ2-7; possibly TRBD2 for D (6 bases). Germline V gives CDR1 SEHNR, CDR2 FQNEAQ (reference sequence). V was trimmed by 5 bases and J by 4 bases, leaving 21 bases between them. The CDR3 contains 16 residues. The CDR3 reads CASSPRLGSGGYEQYF. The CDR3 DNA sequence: TGTGCCAGCAGCCCGCGACTCGGGAGTGGTGGGTACGAGCAGTACTTC. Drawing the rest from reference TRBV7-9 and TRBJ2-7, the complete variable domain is DTGVSQNPRHKITKRGQNVTFRCDPISEHNRLYWYRQTLGQGPEFLTYFQNEAQLEKSRLLSDRFSAERPKGSFSTLEIQRTEQGDSAMYLCASSPRLGSGGYEQYFGPGTRLTVT.

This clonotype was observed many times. The DNA of the CDR3 is TGTGCCAGCTCACCACTGGCTGGGGCTAACACTGAAGCTTTCTTT. Translated, it gives CASSPLAGANTEAFF. This chain joins TRBV18 and TRBJ1-1; maybe TRBD1 (5 bases). Trimming removed 1 base from V and 2 bases from J, with 11 bases in between. The CDR3 length is 15 residues. Germline CDR1 is KGHSH and CDR2 is LQKENI.

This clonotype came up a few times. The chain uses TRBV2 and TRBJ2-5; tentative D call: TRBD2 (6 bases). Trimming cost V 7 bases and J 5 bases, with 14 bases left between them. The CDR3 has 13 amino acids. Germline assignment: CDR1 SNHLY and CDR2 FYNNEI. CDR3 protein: CASTGGTVETQYF. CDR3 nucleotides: TGTGCCAGCACCGGAGGGACGGTGGAGACCCAGTACTTC.